This paragraph covers one T cell receptor beta chain sequence. Some clones are missing from TCRdb's copy, which holds only in-frame ones; the method was immunoSEQ multiplex PCR. The sample includes some 71,000 clones, around 89% of them seen just once. The sample originates from a study of T cell responses to AZD1222 COVID-19 vaccine. Second-dose intervals near 4 or 12 weeks were combined. Germline loops: CDR1 MGHRA, CDR2 YSYEKL. The CDR3 totals 17 residues. Trimming took 2 bases from V and 2 from J; bases not matched to a gene: 11. The sequences come from peripheral blood, collected 28 days after the second AZD1222 dose. The chain couples TRBV4-1 to TRBJ2-7, with 8 bases identical to TRBD1. This receptor was identified in an adult who received the AZD1222 COVID-19 vaccine. The CDR3 here is CASSQPPRTGLTYEQYF. The CDR3 DNA follows: TGCGCCAGCAGCCAACCCCCACGGACAGGGTTGACCTACGAGCAGTACTTC.